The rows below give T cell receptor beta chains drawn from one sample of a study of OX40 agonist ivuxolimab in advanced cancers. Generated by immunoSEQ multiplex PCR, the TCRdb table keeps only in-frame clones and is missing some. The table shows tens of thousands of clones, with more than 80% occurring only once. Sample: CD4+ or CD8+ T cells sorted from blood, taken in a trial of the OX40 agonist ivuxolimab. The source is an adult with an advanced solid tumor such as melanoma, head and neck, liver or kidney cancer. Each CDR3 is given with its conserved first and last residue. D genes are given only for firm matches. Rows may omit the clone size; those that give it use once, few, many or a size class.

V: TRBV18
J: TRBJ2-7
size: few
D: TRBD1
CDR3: CASSPYNVRQGLLYEQYF
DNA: TGTGCCAGCTCACCCTACAATGTAAGACAGGGGCTTCTCTACGAGCAGTACTTC

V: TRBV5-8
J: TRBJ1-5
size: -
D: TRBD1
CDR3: CASSRKTTGTGFQPQHF
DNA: TGTGCCAGCAGCAGAAAAACGACCGGGACAGGGTTTCAGCCCCAGCATTTT

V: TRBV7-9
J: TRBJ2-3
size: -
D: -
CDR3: CASSLVTGGDTQYF
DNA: TGTGCCAGCAGCTTAGTGACCGGCGGGGATACGCAGTATTTT

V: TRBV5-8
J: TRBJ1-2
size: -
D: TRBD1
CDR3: CASSRFSGTAHEANYGYTF
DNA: TGTGCCAGCAGCCGTTTTTCGGGGACAGCCCACGAAGCTAACTATGGCTACACCTTC

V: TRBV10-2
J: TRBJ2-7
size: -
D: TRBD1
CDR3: CASSTAGGTYEQYF
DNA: TGCGCCAGCAGTACGGCAGGGGGAACCTACGAGCAGTACTTC

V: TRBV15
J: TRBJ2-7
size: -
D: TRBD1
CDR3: CATSRDPKGAHEQYF
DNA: TGTGCCACCAGCAGAGACCCGAAGGGGGCCCACGAGCAGTACTTC

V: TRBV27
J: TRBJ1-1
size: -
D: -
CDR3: CASRHPQNTEAFF
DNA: TGTGCCAGCAGACACCCGCAGAACACTGAAGCTTTCTTT

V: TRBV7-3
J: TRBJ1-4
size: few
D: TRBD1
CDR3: CASSSLGGRVNEKLFF
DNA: TGTGCCAGCAGCTCACTAGGGGGCAGGGTTAATGAAAAACTGTTTTTT

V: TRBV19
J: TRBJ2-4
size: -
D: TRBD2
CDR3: CASRLAGPRGNIQYF
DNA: TGTGCCAGTAGATTAGCGGGTCCCCGCGGCAACATTCAGTACTTC

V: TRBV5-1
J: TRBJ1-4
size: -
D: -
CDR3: CASSLNRAANEKLFF
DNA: TGCGCCAGCAGCTTGAACCGGGCGGCTAATGAAAAACTGTTTTTT

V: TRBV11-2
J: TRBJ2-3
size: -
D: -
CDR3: CASSLVEPWDTQYF
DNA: TGTGCCAGCAGCTTAGTCGAGCCGTGGGATACGCAGTATTTT

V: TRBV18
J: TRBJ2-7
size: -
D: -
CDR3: CASSQGSVGEQYF
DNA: TGTGCCAGCTCACAGGGGTCTGTGGGGGAGCAGTACTTC

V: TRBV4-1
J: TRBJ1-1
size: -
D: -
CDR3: CASSQAPLRGRTEAFF
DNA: TGCGCCAGCAGCCAAGCCCCCCTCCGGGGGAGGACTGAAGCTTTCTTT

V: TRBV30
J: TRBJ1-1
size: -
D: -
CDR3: CAWKKQGSTEAFF
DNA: TGTGCCTGGAAGAAACAGGGATCCACTGAAGCTTTCTTT

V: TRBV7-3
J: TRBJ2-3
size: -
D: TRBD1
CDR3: CASSSGQGATAQYF
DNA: TGTGCCAGCAGCTCCGGACAGGGGGCCACGGCGCAGTATTTT

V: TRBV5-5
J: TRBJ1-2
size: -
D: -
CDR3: CASSLVHTVYGYTF
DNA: TGTGCCAGCAGCTTGGTACATACCGTCTATGGCTACACCTTC

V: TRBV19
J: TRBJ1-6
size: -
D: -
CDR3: CATADGDHNSPLHF
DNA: TGTGCCACCGCGGACGGCGACCATAATTCACCCCTCCACTTT

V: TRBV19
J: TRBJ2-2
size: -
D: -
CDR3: CASRPGQQGLTGELFF
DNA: TGTGCCAGTAGACCTGGACAACAGGGACTTACCGGGGAGCTGTTTTTT

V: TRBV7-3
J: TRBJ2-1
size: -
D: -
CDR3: CASSPPGQGLGEQFF
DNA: TGTGCCAGCAGCCCTCCGGGACAAGGGTTGGGTGAGCAGTTCTTC

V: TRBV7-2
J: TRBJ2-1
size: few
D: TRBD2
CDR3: CASSLPRTSVYNEQFF
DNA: TGTGCCAGCAGCTTACCGAGGACTAGCGTTTACAATGAGCAGTTCTTC

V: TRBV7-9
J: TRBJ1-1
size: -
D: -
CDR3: CASMIGANTEAFF
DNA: TGTGCCAGCATGATAGGAGCGAACACTGAAGCTTTCTTT

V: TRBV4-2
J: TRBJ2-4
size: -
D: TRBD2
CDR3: CASSQDWAGGDIQYF
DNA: TGTGCCAGCAGCCAAGATTGGGCGGGAGGGGACATTCAGTACTTC

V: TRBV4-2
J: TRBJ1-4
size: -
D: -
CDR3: CASSQDGTGKLFF
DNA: TGTGCCAGCAGCCAAGACGGGACTGGAAAACTGTTTTTT

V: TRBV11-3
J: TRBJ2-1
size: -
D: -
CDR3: CASSPAANEQFF
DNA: TGTGCCAGCAGCCCCGCGGCCAATGAGCAGTTCTTC

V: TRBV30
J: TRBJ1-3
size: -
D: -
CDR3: CAWSPDAAGNTIYF
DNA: TGTGCCTGGAGTCCGGACGCGGCTGGAAACACCATATATTTT

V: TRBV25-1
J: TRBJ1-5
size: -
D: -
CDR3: CASSPGEYSNQPQHF
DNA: TGTGCCAGCAGTCCCGGAGAGTATAGCAATCAGCCCCAGCATTTT

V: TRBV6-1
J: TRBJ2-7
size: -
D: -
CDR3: CASSEMQVTSSYEQYF
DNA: TGTGCCAGCAGTGAAATGCAGGTCACGAGCTCCTACGAGCAGTACTTC

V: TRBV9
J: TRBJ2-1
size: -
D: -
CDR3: CASSVRRGIYNEQFF
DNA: TGTGCCAGCAGCGTACGAAGGGGTATCTACAATGAGCAGTTCTTC

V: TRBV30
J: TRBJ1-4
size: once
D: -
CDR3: CAWSPSIDEKLFF
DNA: TGTGCCTGGAGTCCCTCGATAGATGAAAAACTGTTTTTT

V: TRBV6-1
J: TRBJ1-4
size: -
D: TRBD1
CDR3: CASILDRAGKLFF
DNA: TGTGCCAGCATCTTGGACAGGGCGGGAAAACTGTTTTTT

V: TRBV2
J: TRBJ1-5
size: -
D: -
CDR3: CATGRSEGGNQPQHF
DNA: TGTGCCACCGGGCGGTCCGAGGGGGGCAATCAGCCCCAGCATTTT

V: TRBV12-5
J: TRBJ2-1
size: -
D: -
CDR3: CASGLIAAYNEQFF
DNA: TGTGCTAGTGGTTTGATCGCAGCCTACAATGAGCAGTTCTTC

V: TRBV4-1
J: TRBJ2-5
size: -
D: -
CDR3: CASSQGAIQETQYF
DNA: TGCGCCAGCAGCCAAGGGGCAATCCAAGAGACCCAGTACTTC

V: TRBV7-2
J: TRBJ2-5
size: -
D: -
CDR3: CASTLERRTETQYF
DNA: TGTGCCAGCACCCTGGAGAGACGAACGGAGACCCAGTACTTC

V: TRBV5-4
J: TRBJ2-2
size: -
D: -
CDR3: CASSPQGRGNTGELFF
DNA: TGTGCCAGCAGCCCACAGGGCAGGGGGAACACCGGGGAGCTGTTTTTT

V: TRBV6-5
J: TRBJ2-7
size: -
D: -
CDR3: CASSAQTYYEQYF
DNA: TGTGCCAGCAGTGCCCAGACCTACTACGAGCAGTACTTC

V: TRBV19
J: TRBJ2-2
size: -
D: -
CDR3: CASSMAGGRTRELFF
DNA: TGTGCCAGTAGTATGGCCGGGGGCCGCACCCGGGAGCTGTTTTTT

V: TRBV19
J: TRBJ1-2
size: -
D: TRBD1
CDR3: CASSITDRDYGYTF
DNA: TGTGCCAGTAGTATTACGGACAGGGACTATGGCTACACCTTC

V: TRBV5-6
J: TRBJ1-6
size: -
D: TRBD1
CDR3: CASSRPTGINSPLHF
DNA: TGTGCCAGCAGCAGACCGACAGGGATTAATTCACCCCTCCACTTT

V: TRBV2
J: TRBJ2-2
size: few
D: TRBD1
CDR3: CASRVRDRLLGELFF
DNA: TGTGCCAGCAGAGTCCGGGACAGGCTTCTCGGGGAGCTGTTTTTT

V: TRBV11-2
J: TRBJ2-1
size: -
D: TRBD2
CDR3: CASSLTVGSGVSYNEQFF
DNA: TGTGCCAGCAGCTTAACAGTGGGTAGCGGGGTTTCCTACAATGAGCAGTTCTTC

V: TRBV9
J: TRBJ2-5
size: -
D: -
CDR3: CASSTSGYVYETQYF
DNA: TGTGCCAGCAGCACCTCGGGGTATGTCTATGAGACCCAGTACTTC

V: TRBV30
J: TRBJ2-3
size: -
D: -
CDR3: CAWMVSRNTDTQYF
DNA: TGTGCCTGGATGGTTAGCCGGAACACAGATACGCAGTATTTT

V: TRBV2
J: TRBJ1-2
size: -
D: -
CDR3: CASSAAAHGYTF
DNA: TGTGCCAGCAGTGCGGCAGCGCATGGCTACACCTTC

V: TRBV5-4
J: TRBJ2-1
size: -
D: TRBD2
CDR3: CASSLGGTSGVNEQFF
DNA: TGTGCCAGCAGCTTGGGCGGGACTAGCGGGGTCAATGAGCAGTTCTTC

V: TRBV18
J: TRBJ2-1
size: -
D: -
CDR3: CASSLTRTGGIYNEQFF
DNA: TGTGCCAGCTCACTCACCCGAACGGGGGGCATATACAATGAGCAGTTCTTC

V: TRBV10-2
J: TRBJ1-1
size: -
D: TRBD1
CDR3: CASIRGPDLEAFF
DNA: TGCGCCAGCATCAGGGGGCCTGACCTTGAAGCTTTCTTT

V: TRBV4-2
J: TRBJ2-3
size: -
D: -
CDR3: CASSQAEGAGTDTQYF
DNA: TGTGCCAGCAGCCAAGCTGAAGGAGCGGGCACAGATACGCAGTATTTT